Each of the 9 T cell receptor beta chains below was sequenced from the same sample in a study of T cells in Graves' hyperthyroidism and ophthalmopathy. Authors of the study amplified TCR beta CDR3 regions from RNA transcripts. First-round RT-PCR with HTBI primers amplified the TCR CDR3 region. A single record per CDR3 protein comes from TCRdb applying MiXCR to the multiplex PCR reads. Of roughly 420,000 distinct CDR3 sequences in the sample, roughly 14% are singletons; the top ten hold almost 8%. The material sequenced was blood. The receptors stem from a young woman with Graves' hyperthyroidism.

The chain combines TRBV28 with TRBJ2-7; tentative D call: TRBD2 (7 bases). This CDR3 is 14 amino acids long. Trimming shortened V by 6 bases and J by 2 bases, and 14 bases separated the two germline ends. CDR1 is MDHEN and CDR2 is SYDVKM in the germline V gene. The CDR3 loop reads CASRTPGGPYEQYF. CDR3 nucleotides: TGTGCCAGCAGAACCCCCGGGGGGCCCTACGAGCAGTACTTC.

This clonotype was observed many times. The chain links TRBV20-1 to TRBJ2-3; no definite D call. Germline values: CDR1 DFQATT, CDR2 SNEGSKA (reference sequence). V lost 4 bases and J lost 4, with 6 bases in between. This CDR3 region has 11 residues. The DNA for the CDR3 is TGCAGTGCTATTAGCCCAGATACGCAGTATTTT. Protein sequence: CSAISPDTQYF.

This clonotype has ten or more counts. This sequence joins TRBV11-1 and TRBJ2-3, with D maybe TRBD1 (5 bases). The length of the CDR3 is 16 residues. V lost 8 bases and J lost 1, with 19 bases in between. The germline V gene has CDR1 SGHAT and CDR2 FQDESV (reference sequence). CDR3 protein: CASRPRGKGGTDTQYF. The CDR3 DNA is TGTGCCAGCCGCCCCCGAGGTAAAGGGGGCACAGATACGCAGTATTTT. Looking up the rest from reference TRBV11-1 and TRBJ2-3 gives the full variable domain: EAEVAQSPRYKITEKSQAVAFWCDPISGHATLYWYRQILGQGPELLVQFQDESVVDDSQLPKDRFSAERLKGVDSTLKIQPAELGDSAMYLCASRPRGKGGTDTQYFGPGTRLTVL.

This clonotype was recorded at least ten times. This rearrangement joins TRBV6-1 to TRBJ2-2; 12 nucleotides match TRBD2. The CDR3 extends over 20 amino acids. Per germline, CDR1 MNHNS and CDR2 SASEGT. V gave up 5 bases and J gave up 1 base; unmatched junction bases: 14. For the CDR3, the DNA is TGTGCCAGCAGTCGCCCCTCCTCGGCTAGCGGGAGGGTGAACACCGGGGAGCTGTTTTTT. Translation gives CASSRPSSASGRVNTGELFF.

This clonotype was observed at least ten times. DNA for the CDR3: TGTGCCAGCAGTCAGGGGGGCTCGATAGCCTACGAGCAGTACTTC. This translates into CASSQGGSIAYEQYF. This sequence joins TRBV6-1 and TRBJ2-7, with D perhaps matching TRBD1 (7 bases). V was shortened by 5 bases and J by 2 bases, with 16 bases between the two germline ends. Germline V gene sequence: CDR1 MNHNS, CDR2 SASEGT. This CDR3 comprises 15 residues.

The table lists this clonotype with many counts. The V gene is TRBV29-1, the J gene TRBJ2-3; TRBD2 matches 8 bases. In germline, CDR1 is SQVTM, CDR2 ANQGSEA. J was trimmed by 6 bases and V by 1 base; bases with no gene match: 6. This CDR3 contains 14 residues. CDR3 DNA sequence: TGCAGCGTTGAAGCGGGGGGGCCGGCGGATACGCAGTATTTT. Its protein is CSVEAGGPADTQYF.

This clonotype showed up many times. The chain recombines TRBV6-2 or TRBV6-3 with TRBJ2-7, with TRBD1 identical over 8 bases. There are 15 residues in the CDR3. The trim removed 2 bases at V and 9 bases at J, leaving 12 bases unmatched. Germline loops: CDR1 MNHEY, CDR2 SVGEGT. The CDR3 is CASSYPLDRARGQYF. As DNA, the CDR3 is TGTGCCAGCAGTTACCCCCTGGACAGGGCCCGGGGGCAGTACTTC.

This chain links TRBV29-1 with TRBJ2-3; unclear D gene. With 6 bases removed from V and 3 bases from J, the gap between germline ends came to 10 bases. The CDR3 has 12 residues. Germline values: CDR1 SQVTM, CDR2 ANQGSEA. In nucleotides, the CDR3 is TGCAGCGTGACCTTAGTTACAGATACGCAGTATTTT. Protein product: CSVTLVTDTQYF.

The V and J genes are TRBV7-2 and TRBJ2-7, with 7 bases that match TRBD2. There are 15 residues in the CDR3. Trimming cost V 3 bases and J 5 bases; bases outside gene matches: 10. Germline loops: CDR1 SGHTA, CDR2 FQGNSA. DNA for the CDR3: TGTGCCAGCAGCTTGGACGGCGGGAGTGCCAACGAGCAGTACTTC. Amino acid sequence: CASSLDGGSANEQYF.